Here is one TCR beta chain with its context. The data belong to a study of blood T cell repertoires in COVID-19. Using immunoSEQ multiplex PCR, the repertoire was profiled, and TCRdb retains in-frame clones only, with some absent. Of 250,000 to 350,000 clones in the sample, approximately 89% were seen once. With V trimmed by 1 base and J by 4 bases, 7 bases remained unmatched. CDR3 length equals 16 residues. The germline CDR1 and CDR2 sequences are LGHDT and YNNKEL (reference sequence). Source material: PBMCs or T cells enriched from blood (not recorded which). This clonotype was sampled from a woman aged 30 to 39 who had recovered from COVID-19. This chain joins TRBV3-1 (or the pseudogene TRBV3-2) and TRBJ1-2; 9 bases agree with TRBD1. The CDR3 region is CASSQGFTGGGYGYTF. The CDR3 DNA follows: TGTGCCAGCAGCCAAGGATTCACAGGGGGCGGCTATGGCTACACCTTC.